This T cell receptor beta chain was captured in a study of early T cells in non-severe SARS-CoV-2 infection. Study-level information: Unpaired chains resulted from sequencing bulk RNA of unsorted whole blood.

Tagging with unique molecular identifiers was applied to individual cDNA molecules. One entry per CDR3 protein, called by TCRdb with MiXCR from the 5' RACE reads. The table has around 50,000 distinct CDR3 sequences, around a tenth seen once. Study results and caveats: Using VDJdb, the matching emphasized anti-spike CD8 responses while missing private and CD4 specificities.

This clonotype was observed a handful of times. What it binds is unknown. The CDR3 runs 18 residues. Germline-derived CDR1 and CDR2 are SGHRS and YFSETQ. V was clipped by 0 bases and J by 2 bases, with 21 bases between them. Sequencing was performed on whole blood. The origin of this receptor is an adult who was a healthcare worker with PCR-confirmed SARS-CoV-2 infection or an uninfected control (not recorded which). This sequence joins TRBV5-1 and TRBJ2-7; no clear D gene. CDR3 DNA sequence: TGCGCCAGCAGCTTGGCCCCACCCGGGTCCACGACCCCCTACGAGCAGTACTTC. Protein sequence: CASSLAPPGSTTPYEQYF.